The subject of this entry is one TCR beta chain. V shed 6 bases, J shed 6 bases, and the junction held 14 bases outside the gene matches. CDR1 is MDHEN and CDR2 is SYDVKM in the germline V gene. This CDR3 is built from 18 residues. Here immunoSEQ multiplex PCR was the method, and the copy in TCRdb shows in-frame clones only, minus some. The profile covers about 120,000 clones, with approximately 90% appearing a single time and 8.4% taken by the ten largest. This record belongs to a study of T cell responses to AZD1222 COVID-19 vaccine. This chain joins TRBV28 and TRBJ2-2; the match to TRBD2 covers 12 bases. Sample: peripheral blood, taken on day 0 of AZD1222 vaccination. The receptor was isolated from an adult in good health. For the CDR3, the DNA is TGTGCCAGCAGCCCCTCTGAGACTAGCGGGAGATTCGCCGGGGAGCTGTTTTTT. Translating it yields CASSPSETSGRFAGELFF.